The 17 T cell receptor beta chains below all came from one sample that was sequenced in a study of T cell responses to AZD1222 COVID-19 vaccine. Method: immunoSEQ multiplex PCR; TCRdb's copy keeps in-frame clones and lacks some. The sample includes over 120,000 clones, about 86% of them seen just once. The sample was peripheral blood, taken 28 days after the second AZD1222 dose. The receptors derive from an adult who received the AZD1222 COVID-19 vaccine.

This chain uses TRBV11-2 with TRBJ2-7; D ambiguous. Germline lookup yields CDR1 SGHAT and CDR2 FQNNGV. The CDR3 length is 11 residues. Trimming shortened V by 5 bases and J by 6 bases, and 8 bases separated the two germline ends. The CDR3 loop reads CASSQGSEQYF. The DNA for the CDR3 is TGTGCCAGCAGCCAAGGTAGCGAGCAGTACTTC.

The chain has TRBV2 and TRBJ2-2; 11 positions agree with TRBD2. This CDR3 spans 18 amino acids. V was clipped by 0 bases and J by 5 bases; unmatched bases: 8. Germline V CDR1 and CDR2: SNHLY, FYNNEI. As DNA, the CDR3 is TGTGCCAGCAGTGAAGCGCCAGCTAGCGGGGGGCTGACCGGGGAGCTGTTTTTT. As protein: CASSEAPASGGLTGELFF.

The chain couples TRBV10-2 to TRBJ1-1; D is unclear. Trimming pared 6 bases from V and 0 bases from J, leaving 11 bases between. The CDR3 runs to 14 residues. Germline V CDR1 and CDR2: WSHSY, SAAADI. Here the CDR3 reads CASRGASMNTEAFF. CDR3 nucleotides: TGCGCCAGCAGAGGAGCGTCTATGAACACTGAAGCTTTCTTT.

This sequence joins TRBV3-1 (or the pseudogene TRBV3-2) and TRBJ2-3, with D uncertain. CDR1 is LGHDT, CDR2 YNNKEL, per germline (reference sequence). The CDR3 is made up of 14 amino acids. Trimming took off 1 base at V and 7 bases at J, with 12 bases between the two ends. CDR3: CASSQGDSTNTQYF. Here the CDR3 DNA reads TGTGCCAGCAGCCAAGGGGATAGCACTAATACGCAGTATTTT.

The rearrangement uses TRBV5-1 and TRBJ1-6; 9 bases line up with TRBD1. The CDR3 has 14 amino acids. The ends lost 4 bases at V and 10 bases at J; junction bases unmatched: 6. Germline loops: CDR1 SGHRS, CDR2 YFSETQ. The CDR3, as DNA: TGCGCCAGCAGCCCCGGGACAGGGCACTCACCCCTCCACTTT. Translating gives CASSPGTGHSPLHF.

The chain links TRBV7-8 to TRBJ1-2; D ambiguous. Germline values: CDR1 SGHVS, CDR2 FQNEAQ. V shed 5 bases and J shed 5 bases, with 12 bases lying between them. CDR3 size: 13 residues. The CDR3 coding sequence is TGTGCCAGCAGCCCCGTCGGATCGTATGGCTACACCTTC. Amino acids: CASSPVGSYGYTF.

The J gene is TRBJ2-2, the V gene TRBV3-1 (or the pseudogene TRBV3-2); D not resolved. CDR1 and CDR2 from the germline V gene are LGHDT and YNNKEL (reference sequence). CDR3 length equals 12 residues. Trimming removed 0 bases at V and 6 bases at J, with 2 bases between. In DNA, the CDR3 is TGTGCCAGCAGCCAAGATCCCGGGGAGCTGTTTTTT. It specifies CASSQDPGELFF.

The chain uses TRBV12-3 or TRBV12-4 and TRBJ1-4; unclear D gene. The CDR3 is 12 residues long. Trimming left V 6 bases short and J 11 bases short, with 13 bases between. The CDR3 DNA reads as TGTGCCAGCAGCTACCGTATGAGGAAACTGTTTTTT. Amino acids: CASSYRMRKLFF.

This clone appeared a single time. This chain uses TRBV13 with TRBJ2-1; 13 positions agree with TRBD2. V was clipped by 5 bases and J by 7 bases; unmatched bases: 5. CDR1 PRHDT and CDR2 FYEKMQ come from the germline V gene (reference sequence). This CDR3 has 15 amino acids. The CDR3: CASSRRTSGSNEQFF. The CDR3 DNA is TGTGCCAGCAGCCGTCGGACTAGCGGGAGTAATGAGCAGTTCTTC. Full variable domain (outside the CDR3, taken from reference TRBV13 and TRBJ2-1): AAGVIQSPRHLIKEKRETATLKCYPIPRHDTVYWYQQGPGQDPQFLISFYEKMQSDKGSIPDRFSAQQFSDYHSELNMSSLELGDSALYFCASSRRTSGSNEQFFGPGTRLTVL.

V and J are TRBV4-2 and TRBJ2-7; TRBD2 matches 7 bases. Trimming took 5 bases from V and 6 from J; bases not matched to a gene: 10. Germline V gene sequence: CDR1 LGHNA, CDR2 YNFKEQ. The CDR3 totals 14 residues. Here the CDR3 reads CASSAGGRNGEQYF. In DNA form, the CDR3 reads TGTGCCAGCAGCGCTGGCGGGAGAAATGGCGAGCAGTACTTC.

The chain employs TRBV6-6 and TRBJ2-1; 9 bases agree with TRBD2. CDR1 MNHNY and CDR2 SVGAGI come from the germline V gene (reference sequence). The CDR3 sequence is 13 residues long. J lost 9 bases, V lost 5 bases, and 5 bases had no gene match. The CDR3: CASSPAGGPEQFF. Here the CDR3 DNA reads TGTGCCAGCAGTCCAGCGGGGGGCCCTGAGCAGTTCTTC.

The chain combines TRBV11-3 with TRBJ1-2; D may be TRBD1 (5 bases). Germline-derived CDR1 and CDR2 are SGHNT and YENEEA. The ends were cut back, 0 bases at V and 8 bases at J, with 10 bases in the middle. The CDR3 is 13 residues long. The CDR3 sequence: CASSLDGTRGYTF. CDR3 DNA: TGTGCCAGCAGCTTAGATGGGACGCGCGGCTACACCTTC.

The genes are TRBV14 and TRBJ1-4; D is unclear. Trimming removed 4 bases from V and 6 bases from J, with 15 bases in between. CDR1 SGHDN and CDR2 FVKESK come from the germline V gene. This CDR3 is 15 amino acids long. The CDR3 region is CASSPSHALYEKLFF. DNA for the CDR3: TGTGCCAGCAGCCCCTCCCACGCACTATATGAAAAACTGTTTTTT.

CDR3 loop: CASSLEVRQGSEQFF. The CDR3 bases are TGTGCCAGCAGCTTAGAGGTTCGACAGGGAAGTGAGCAGTTCTTC. This rearrangement joins TRBV7-9 to TRBJ2-1, with 7 bases fitting TRBD1. Germline CDR1 and CDR2: SEHNR and FQNEAQ (reference sequence). This CDR3 is 15 amino acids long. The trim removed 1 base at V and 9 bases at J, leaving 9 bases unmatched.

The chain links TRBV29-1 to TRBJ1-2, with a possible D match to TRBD1 (6 bases). V was clipped by 6 bases and J by 7 bases, with 15 bases between them. This CDR3 comprises 12 residues. Germline CDR1 SQVTM, CDR2 ANQGSEA. The CDR3: CSVEGDNSGYTF. CDR3 nucleotide sequence: TGCAGCGTGGAGGGGGATAATAGTGGCTACACCTTC. Supplemented by reference TRBV29-1 and TRBJ1-2, the full variable domain reads SAVISQKPSRDICQRGTSLTIQCQVDSQVTMMFWYRQQPGQSLTLIATANQGSEATYESGFVIDKFPISRPNLTFSTLTVSNMSPEDSSIYLCSVEGDNSGYTFGSGTRLTVV.

The genes are TRBV2 and TRBJ2-5, with 11 bases fitting TRBD2. Per germline, CDR1 SNHLY and CDR2 FYNNEI. With V trimmed by 6 bases and J by 1 base, 4 bases remained unmatched. The CDR3 covers 15 residues. The CDR3 here is CASRVAGGTQETQYF. The CDR3 DNA is TGTGCCAGCAGAGTAGCGGGGGGGACCCAAGAGACCCAGTACTTC.

In nucleotides, the CDR3 is TGTGCCAGCTCACCGGTCCGAGACTATGGCTACACCTTC. Protein sequence: CASSPVRDYGYTF. This chain joins TRBV18 and TRBJ1-2; D remains ambiguous. Germline V gives CDR1 KGHSH, CDR2 LQKENI. The CDR3 is made up of 13 amino acids. V lost 3 bases to trimming and J lost 3 bases, with 8 bases between them.